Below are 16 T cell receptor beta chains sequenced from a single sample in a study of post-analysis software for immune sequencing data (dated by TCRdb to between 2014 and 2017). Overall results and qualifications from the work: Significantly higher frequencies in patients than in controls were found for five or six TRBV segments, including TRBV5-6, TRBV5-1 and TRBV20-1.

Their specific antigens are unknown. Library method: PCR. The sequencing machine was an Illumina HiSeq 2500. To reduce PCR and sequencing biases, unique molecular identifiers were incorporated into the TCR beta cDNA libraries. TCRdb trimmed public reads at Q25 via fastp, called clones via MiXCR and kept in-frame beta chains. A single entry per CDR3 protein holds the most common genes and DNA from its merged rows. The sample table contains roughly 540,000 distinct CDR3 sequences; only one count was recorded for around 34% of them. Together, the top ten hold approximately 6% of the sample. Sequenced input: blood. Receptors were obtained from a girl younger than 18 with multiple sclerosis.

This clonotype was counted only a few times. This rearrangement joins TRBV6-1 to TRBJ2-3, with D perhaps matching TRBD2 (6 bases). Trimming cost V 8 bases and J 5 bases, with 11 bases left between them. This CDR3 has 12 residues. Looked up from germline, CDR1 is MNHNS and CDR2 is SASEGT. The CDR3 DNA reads TGTGCCAGCCCGCGGGGAGGAGATACGCAGTATTTT. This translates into CASPRGGDTQYF.

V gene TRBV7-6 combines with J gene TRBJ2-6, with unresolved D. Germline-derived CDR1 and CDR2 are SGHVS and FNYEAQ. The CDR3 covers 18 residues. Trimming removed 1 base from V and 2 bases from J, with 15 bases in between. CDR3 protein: CASSLVAQHQTGANVLTF. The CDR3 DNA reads TGTGCCAGCAGCTTAGTAGCCCAACACCAGACTGGGGCCAACGTCCTGACTTTC.

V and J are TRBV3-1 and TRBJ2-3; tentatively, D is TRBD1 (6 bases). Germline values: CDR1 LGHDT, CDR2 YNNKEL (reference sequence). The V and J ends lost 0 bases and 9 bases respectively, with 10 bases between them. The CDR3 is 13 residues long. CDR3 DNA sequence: TGTGCCAGCAGCCAAGATGTACAGGGAACGCAGTATTTT. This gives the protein CASSQDVQGTQYF.

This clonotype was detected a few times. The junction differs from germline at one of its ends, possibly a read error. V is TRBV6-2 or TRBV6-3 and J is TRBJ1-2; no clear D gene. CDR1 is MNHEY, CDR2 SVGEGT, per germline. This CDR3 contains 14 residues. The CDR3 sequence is CASSYGQDINGHTF. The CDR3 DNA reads TGTGCCAGCAGTTACGGGCAGGATATAAATGGCCACACCTTC.

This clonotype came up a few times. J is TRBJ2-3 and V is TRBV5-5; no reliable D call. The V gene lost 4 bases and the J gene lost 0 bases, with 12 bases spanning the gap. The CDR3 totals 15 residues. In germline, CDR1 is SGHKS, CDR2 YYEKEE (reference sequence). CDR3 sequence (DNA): TGTGCCAGCAGCCCAAACCCCCCTAGCACAGATACGCAGTATTTT. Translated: CASSPNPPSTDTQYF.

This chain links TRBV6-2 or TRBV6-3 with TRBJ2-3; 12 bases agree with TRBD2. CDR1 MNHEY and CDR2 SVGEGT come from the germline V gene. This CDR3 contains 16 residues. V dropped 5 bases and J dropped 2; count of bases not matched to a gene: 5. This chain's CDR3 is CASSTGTSGYTDTQYF. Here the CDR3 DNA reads TGTGCCAGCAGTACGGGGACTAGCGGGTACACAGATACGCAGTATTTT.

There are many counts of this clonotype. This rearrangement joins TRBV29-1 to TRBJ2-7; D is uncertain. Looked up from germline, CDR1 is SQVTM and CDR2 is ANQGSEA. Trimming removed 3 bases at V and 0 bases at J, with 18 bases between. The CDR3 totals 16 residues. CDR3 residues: CSVEYINSKSSYEQYF. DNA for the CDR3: TGCAGCGTTGAGTACATCAACAGCAAAAGCTCCTACGAGCAGTACTTC.

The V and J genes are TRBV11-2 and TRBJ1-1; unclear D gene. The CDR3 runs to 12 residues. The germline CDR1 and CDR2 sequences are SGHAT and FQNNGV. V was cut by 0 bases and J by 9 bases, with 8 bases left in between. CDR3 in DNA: TGTGCCAGCAGCTTAGATCCCCGGAAAGCTTTCTTT. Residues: CASSLDPRKAFF.

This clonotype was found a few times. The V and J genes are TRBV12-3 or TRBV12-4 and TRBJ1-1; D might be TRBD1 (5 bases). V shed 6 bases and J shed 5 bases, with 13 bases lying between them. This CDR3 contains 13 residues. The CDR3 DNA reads TGTGCCAGCAGCGATGGGACTGCGACTGAAGCTTTCTTT. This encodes CASSDGTATEAFF.

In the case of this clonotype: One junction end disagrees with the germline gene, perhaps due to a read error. The CDR3 coding sequence is TGTGCCAGCAGTTTATCGGGTGTTCAGCCCCGGCATTTT. It translates to CASSLSGVQPRHF. The chain has TRBV27 and TRBJ1-5; D is unclear. Germline CDR1 MNHEY, CDR2 SMNVEV (reference sequence). This CDR3 has 13 amino acids.

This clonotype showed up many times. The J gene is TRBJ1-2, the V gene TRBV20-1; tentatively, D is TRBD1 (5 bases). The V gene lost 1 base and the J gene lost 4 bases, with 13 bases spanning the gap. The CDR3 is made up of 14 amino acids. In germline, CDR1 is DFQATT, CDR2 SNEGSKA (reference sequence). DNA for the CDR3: TGCAGTGCTAGAGGTGGTGGAGGGGTCTATGGCTACACCTTC. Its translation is CSARGGGGVYGYTF.

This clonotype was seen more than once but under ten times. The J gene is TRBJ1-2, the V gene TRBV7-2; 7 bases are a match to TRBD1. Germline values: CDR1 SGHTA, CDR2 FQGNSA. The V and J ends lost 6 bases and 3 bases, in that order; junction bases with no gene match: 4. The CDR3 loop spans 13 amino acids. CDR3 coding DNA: TGTGCCAGCAGGATAGACAGGGACTATGGCTACACCTTC. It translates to CASRIDRDYGYTF.

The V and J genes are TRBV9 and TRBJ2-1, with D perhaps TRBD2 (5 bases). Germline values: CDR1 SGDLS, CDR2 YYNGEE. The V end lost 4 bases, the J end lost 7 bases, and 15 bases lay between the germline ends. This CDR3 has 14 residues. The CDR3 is CASSFGLLWNEQFF. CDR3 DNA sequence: TGTGCCAGCAGCTTCGGACTCCTTTGGAATGAGCAGTTCTTC.

Here the CDR3 DNA reads TGTGCCACCAGCAACCCGACAGGAGGGGGAGCATCCTACGAGCAGTACTTC. Encoded protein: CATSNPTGGGASYEQYF. The chain combines TRBV15 with TRBJ2-7; D tentatively fits TRBD1 or TRBD2 (6 bases each). V gave up 4 bases and J gave up 1 base, with 20 bases separating them. Germline lookup yields CDR1 LNHNV and CDR2 YYDKDF (reference sequence). CDR3 length equals 17 residues.

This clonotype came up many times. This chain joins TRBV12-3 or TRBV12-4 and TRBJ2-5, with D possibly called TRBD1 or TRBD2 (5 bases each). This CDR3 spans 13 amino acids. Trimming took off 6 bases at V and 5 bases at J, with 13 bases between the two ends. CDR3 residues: CASSSTGRETQYF. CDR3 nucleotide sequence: TGTGCCAGCAGCTCCACGGGACGGGAGACCCAGTACTTC.

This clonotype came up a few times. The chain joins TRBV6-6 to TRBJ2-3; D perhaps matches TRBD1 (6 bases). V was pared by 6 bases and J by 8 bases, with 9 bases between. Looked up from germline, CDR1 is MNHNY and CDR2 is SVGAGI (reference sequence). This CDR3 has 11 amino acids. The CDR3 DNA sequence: TGTGCCAGCAGCGCAGGGGCTACGCAGTATTTT. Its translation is CASSAGATQYF.